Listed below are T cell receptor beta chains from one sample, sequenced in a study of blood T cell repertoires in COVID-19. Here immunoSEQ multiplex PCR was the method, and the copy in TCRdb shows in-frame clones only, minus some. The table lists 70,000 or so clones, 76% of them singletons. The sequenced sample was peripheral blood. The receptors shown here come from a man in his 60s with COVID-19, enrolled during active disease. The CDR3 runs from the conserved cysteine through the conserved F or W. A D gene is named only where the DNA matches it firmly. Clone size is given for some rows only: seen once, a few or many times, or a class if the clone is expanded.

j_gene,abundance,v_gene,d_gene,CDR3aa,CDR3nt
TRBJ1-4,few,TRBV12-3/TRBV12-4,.,CASTERVGEKLFF,TGTGCCAGCACCGAGAGGGTTGGAGAAAAACTGTTTTTT
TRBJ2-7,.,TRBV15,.,CATSPPRDEQYF,TGTGCCACCAGTCCCCCCCGGGACGAGCAGTACTTC
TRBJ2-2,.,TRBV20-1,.,CSASRGPGELFF,TGCAGTGCTAGTCGAGGGCCCGGGGAGCTGTTTTTT
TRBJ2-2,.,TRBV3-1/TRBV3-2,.,CASSQRLLGDTGELFF,TGTGCCAGCAGCCAAAGACTGCTAGGGGACACCGGGGAGCTGTTTTTT
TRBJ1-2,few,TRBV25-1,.,CACGGSFGYTF,TGTGCTTGCGGGGGGAGCTTCGGCTACACCTTC
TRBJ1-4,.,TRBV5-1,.,CASRSNRVGEKLFF,TGCGCCAGCAGGAGTAACAGGGTAGGAGAAAAACTGTTTTTT
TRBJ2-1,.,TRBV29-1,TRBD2,CSVGHGRAYNEQFF,TGCAGCGTTGGACACGGGAGGGCCTACAATGAGCAGTTCTTC
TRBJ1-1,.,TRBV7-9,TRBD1,CASSITGGNTEAFF,TGTGCCAGCAGCATAACAGGGGGAAACACTGAAGCTTTCTTT
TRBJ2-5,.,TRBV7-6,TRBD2,CASSKAGDGEETQYF,TGTGCCAGCAGCAAAGCGGGAGACGGGGAAGAGACCCAGTACTTC
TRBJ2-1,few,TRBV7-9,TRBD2,CASINPRRGNEQFF,TGTGCCAGCATCAATCCTCGGCGGGGGAATGAGCAGTTCTTC
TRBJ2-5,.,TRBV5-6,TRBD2,CASSPSPAGDQETQYF,TGTGCCAGCAGTCCGTCACCAGCGGGGGACCAAGAGACCCAGTACTTC
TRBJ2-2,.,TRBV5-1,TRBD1,CASSNTGQAGELFF,TGCGCCAGCAGCAACACCGGACAGGCCGGGGAGCTGTTTTTT
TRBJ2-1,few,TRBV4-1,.,CASSQNFRNEQFF,TGCGCCAGCAGCCAAAACTTTCGAAATGAGCAGTTCTTC
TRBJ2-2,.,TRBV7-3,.,CASKTGNTGELFF,TGTGCCAGCAAAACGGGGAACACCGGGGAGCTGTTTTTT
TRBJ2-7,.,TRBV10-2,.,CASTTRLGQSSYEQYF,TGCGCCAGCACAACTCGACTGGGTCAGAGCTCCTACGAGCAGTACTTC
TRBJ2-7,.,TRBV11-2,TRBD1,CASSLDSDRERARREYEQYF,TGTGCCAGCAGCTTAGATTCGGACAGGGAACGGGCTAGAAGGGAGTACGAGCAGTACTTC
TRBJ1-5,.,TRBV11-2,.,CASSGSEDQPQHF,TGTGCCAGCAGCGGGAGCGAAGATCAGCCCCAGCATTTT
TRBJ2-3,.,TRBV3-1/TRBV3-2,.,CASSHRTGSDTQYF,TGTGCCAGCAGCCATAGGACTGGCTCAGATACGCAGTATTTT